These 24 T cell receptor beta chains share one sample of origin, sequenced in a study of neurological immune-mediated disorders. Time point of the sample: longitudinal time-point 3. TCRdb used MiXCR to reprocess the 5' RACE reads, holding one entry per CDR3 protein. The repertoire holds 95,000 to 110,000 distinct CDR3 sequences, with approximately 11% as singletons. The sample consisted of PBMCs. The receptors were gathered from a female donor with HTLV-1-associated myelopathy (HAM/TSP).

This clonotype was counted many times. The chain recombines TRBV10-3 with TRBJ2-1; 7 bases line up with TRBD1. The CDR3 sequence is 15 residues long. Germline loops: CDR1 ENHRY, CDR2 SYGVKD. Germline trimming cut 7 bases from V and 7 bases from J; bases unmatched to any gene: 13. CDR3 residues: CAITTTGTGENEQFF. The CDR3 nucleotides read TGTGCCATCACCACGACAGGGACCGGCGAGAATGAGCAGTTCTTC.

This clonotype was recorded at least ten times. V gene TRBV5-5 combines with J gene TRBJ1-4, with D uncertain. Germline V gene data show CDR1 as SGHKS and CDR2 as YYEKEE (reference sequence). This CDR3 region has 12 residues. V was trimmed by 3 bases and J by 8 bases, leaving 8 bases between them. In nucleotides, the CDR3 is TGTGCCAGCAGCTCCGAGACGGAAAAACTGTTTTTT. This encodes CASSSETEKLFF.

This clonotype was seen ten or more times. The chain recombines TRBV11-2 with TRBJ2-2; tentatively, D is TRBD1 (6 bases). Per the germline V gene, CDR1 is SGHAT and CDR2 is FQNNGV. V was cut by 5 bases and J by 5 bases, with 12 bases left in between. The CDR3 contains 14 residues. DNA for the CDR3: TGTGCCAGCAGCAAAGGACAGCGGACCGGGGAGCTGTTTTTT. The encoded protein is CASSKGQRTGELFF.

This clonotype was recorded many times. CDR3 amino acids: CASSQDTDTQYF. In nucleotides, the CDR3 is TGTGCCAGCAGCCAAGACACAGATACGCAGTATTTT. The V and J genes are TRBV3-1 and TRBJ2-3, with unresolved D. V was shortened by 0 bases and J by 2 bases, with 0 bases between the two germline ends. The CDR3 loop spans 12 amino acids. The germline V gene has CDR1 LGHDT and CDR2 YNNKEL (reference sequence).

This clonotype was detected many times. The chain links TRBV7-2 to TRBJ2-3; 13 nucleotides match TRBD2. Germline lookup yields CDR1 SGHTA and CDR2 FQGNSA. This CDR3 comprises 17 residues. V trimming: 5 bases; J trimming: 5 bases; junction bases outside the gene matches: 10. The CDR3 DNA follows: TGTGCCAGCAGCCTAGGGGAGACTAGCGGGGGGTTAGATACGCAGTATTTT. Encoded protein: CASSLGETSGGLDTQYF.

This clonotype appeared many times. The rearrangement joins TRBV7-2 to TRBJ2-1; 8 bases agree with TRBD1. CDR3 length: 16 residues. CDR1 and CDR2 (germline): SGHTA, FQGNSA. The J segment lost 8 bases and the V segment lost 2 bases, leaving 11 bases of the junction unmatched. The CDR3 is CASSLSGTGLMHEQFF. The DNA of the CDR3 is TGTGCCAGCAGCTTATCCGGGACAGGTTTAATGCATGAGCAGTTCTTC.

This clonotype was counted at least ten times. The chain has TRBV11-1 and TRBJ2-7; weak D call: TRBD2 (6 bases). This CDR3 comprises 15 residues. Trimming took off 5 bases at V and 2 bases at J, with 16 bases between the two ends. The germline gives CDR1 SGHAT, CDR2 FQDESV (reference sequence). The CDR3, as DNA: TGTGCCAGCAGCCCAGCGCGGGACCGTCCCTACGAGCAGTACTTC. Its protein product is CASSPARDRPYEQYF.

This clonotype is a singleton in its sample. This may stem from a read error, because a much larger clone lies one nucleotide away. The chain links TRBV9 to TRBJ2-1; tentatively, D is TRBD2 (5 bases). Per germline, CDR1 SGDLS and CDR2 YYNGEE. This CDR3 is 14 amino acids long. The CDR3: CVSSLRTVGDEQFF. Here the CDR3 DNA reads TGTGTCAGCAGCCTACGGACTGTGGGCGATGAGCAGTTCTTC.

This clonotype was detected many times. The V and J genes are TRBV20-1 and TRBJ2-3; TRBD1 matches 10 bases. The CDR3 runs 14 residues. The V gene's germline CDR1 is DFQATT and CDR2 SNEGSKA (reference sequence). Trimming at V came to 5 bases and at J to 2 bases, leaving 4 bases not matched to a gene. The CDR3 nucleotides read TGCAGTGCTTCCGGGACAGGGGCCACAGATACGCAGTATTTT. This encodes CSASGTGATDTQYF.

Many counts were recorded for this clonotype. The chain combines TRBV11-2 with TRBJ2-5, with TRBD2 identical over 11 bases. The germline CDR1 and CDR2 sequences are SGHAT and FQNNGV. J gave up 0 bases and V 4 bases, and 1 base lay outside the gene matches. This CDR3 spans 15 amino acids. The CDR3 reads CASSSLAGDQETQYF. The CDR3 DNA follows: TGTGCCAGCAGCTCACTAGCGGGGGACCAAGAGACCCAGTACTTC.

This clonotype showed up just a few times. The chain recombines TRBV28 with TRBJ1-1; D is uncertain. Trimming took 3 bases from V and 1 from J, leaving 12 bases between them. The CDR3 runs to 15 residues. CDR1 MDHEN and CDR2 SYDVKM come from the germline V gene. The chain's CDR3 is CASSFRLSGNTEAFF. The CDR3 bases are TGTGCCAGCAGTTTTCGGTTGAGCGGGAACACTGAAGCTTTCTTT.

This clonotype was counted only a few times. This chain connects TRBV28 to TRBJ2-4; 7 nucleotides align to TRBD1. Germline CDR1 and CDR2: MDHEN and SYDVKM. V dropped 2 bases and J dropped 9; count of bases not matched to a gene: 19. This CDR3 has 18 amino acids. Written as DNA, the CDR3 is TGTGCCAGCAGTTTAGTCTTCCCGGGACAGATGGGGGACGGCATTCAGTACTTC. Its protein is CASSLVFPGQMGDGIQYF.

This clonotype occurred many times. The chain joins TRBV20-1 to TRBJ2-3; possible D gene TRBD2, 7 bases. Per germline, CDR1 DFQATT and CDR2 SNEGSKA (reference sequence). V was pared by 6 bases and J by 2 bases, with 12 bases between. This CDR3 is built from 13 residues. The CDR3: CSASGGPTDTQYF. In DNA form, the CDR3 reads TGCAGTGCCTCGGGGGGCCCCACAGATACGCAGTATTTT.

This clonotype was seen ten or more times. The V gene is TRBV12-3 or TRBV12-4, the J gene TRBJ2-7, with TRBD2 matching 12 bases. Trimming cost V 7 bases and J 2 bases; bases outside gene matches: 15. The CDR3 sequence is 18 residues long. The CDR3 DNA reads TGTGCCAGCACCCCGCGGACTAGCGGGGCCTATAATCCCTACGAGCAGTACTTC. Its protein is CASTPRTSGAYNPYEQYF.

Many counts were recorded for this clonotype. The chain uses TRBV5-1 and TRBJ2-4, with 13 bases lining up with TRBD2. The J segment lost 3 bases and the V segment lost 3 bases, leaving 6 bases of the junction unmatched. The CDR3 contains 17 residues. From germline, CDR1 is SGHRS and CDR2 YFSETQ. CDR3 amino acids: CASSSTGLAGVKNIQYF. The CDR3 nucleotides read TGCGCCAGCAGCTCTACCGGACTAGCGGGGGTCAAAAACATTCAGTACTTC.

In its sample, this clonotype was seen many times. CDR3 protein: CATSEFKGDTGELFF. The CDR3 coding sequence is TGTGCCACCAGTGAATTTAAGGGCGACACCGGGGAGCTGTTTTTT. This sequence joins TRBV24-1 and TRBJ2-2; D unclear. CDR3 size: 15 residues. CDR1 is KGHDR, CDR2 SFDVKD, per germline. V lost 4 bases to trimming and J lost 3 bases, with 11 bases between them.

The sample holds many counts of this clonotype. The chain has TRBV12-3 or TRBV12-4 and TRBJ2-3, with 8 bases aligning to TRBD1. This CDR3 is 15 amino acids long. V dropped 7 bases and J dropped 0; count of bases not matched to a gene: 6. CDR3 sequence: CASIFRDRSTDTQYF. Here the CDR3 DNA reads TGTGCCAGCATCTTCAGGGACAGGAGCACAGATACGCAGTATTTT.

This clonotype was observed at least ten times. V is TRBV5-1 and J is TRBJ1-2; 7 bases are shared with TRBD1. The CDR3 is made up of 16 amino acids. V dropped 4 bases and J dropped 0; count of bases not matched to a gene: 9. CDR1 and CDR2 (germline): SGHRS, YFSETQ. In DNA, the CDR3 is TGCGCCAGCAGCATGAAAGACAGGGCAGCTAACTATGGCTACACCTTC. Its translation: CASSMKDRAANYGYTF.

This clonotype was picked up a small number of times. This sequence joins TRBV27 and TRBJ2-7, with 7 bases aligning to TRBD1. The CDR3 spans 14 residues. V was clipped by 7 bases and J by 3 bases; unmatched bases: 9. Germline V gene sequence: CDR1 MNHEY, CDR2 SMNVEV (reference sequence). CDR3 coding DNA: TGTGCCAGCACAAAGGGCCAGGGGGACTACGAGCAGTACTTC. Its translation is CASTKGQGDYEQYF.

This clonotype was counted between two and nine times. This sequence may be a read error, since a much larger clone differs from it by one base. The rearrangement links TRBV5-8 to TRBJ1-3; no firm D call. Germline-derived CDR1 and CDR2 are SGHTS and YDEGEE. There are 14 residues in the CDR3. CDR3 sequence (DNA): TGTGCCAGCAGCTTGGTACAGTCTGGAAACACCACATATTTT. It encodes CASSLVQSGNTTYF.

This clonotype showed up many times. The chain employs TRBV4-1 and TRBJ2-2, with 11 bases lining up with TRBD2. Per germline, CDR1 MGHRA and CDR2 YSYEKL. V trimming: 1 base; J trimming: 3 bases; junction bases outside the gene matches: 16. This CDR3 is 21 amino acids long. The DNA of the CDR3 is TGCGCCAGCAGCCAAGTTAGTCCCGGGCTAGCGGGGGGACTGTACACCGGGGAGCTGTTTTTT. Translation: CASSQVSPGLAGGLYTGELFF.

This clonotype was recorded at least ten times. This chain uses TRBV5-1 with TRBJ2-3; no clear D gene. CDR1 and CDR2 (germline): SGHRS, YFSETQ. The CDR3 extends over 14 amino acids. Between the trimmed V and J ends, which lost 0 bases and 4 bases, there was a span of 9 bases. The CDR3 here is CASSLAVGADTQYF. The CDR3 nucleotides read TGCGCCAGCAGCTTGGCCGTTGGGGCAGATACGCAGTATTTT.

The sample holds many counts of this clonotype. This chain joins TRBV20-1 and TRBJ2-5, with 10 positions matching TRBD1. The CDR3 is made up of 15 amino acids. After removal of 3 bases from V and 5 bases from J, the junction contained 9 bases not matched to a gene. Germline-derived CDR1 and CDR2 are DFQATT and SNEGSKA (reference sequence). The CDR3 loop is CSARSGQGKWETQYF. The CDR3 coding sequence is TGCAGTGCTAGGTCGGGACAGGGGAAGTGGGAGACCCAGTACTTC.

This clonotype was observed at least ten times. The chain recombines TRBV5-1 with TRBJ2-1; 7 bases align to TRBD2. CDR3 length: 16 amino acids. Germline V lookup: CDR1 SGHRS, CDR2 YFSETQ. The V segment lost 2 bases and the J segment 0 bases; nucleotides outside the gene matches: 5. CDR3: CASSFRRGSSYNEQFF. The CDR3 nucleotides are TGCGCCAGCAGCTTTCGGCGGGGGAGCTCCTACAATGAGCAGTTCTTC. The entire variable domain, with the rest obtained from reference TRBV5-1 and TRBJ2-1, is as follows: KAGVTQTPRYLIKTRGQQVTLSCSPISGHRSVSWYQQTPGQGLQFLFEYFSETQRNKGNFPGRFSGRQFSNSRSEMNVSTLELGDSALYLCASSFRRGSSYNEQFFGPGTRLTVL.